This section outlines one T cell receptor (beta chain) sequence together with its context. What it recognizes is unknown. A far more abundant clone sits one base away, making this likely a read error. The sample comes from a study of prognosis after radiotherapy for stage I lung cancer. Study findings and constraints: Usage of TRBV and TRBJ genes reportedly differed between metastatic and non-metastatic patients. After stereotactic body radiation therapy, patients with later distant metastases showed lower Shannon entropy.

Using two-round multiplex PCR, the authors amplified TCR beta CDR3 from genomic DNA. Primers specific to each TRBV and TRBJ gene drove first-round PCR. TCRdb re-analysed the multiplex PCR reads in MiXCR, keeping a single row per CDR3 protein. The sample yields roughly 27,000 distinct CDR3 sequences, just over 45% seen once. This CDR3 spans 14 amino acids. CDR1 and CDR2 from the germline V gene are MNHEY and SVGEGT. Trimming took 5 bases from V and 4 from J, leaving 14 bases between them. A draw of about 6 milliliters of peripheral blood took place at each of two time points. The clonotype was recovered from a donor at least 50 years old with non-small cell lung cancer. J is TRBJ1-1 and V is TRBV6-2 or TRBV6-3, with D possibly matching TRBD1 (6 bases). Sequencing used PBMCs, obtained before or after stereotactic body radiation therapy (not recorded which). CDR3 nucleotide sequence: TGTGCCAGCAGTGACCGGGGGCGTGGCACTGAAGCTTTCTTT. Residues: CASSDRGRGTEAFF.